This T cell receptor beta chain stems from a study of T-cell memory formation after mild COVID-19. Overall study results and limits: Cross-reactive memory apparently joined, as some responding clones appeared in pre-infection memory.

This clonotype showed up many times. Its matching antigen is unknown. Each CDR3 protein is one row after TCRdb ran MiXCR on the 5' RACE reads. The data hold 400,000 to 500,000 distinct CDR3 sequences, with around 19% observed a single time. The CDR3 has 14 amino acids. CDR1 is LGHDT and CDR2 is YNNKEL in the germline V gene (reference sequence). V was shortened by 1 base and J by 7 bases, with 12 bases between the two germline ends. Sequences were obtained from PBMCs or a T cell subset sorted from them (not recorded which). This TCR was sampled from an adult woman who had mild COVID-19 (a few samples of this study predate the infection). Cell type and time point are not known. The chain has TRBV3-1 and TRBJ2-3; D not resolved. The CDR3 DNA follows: TGTGCCAGCAGCCAAGCCGACATCTTGAATACGCAGTATTTT. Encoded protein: CASSQADILNTQYF.